This paragraph covers one T cell receptor (beta chain) sequence. Trimming cost V 0 bases and J 0 bases; bases outside gene matches: 4. Germline V CDR1 and CDR2: ENHRY, SYGVKD. The CDR3 is 18 residues long. The sample is drawn from a study of blood T cell repertoires in COVID-19. Looking at the study overall: COVID-19 samples collected from the United States, Italy and Spain covered acute and convalescent phases.

Under the authors' procedure: Estimation of nucleated cell counts was performed using reference gene primer amplification. Method: immunoSEQ multiplex PCR; TCRdb's copy keeps in-frame clones and lacks some. For V, J and clone size, that table is used; D and trimming come from the DNA. The sample lists around 60,000 clones, approximately 83% seen once, with approximately 15% in the top ten. Specimen: peripheral blood. The chain recombines TRBV10-3 with TRBJ2-1; 11 bases are shared with TRBD2. This TCR was recovered from a human donor in a cohort sampled during active COVID-19. The CDR3 DNA reads TGTGCCATCAGTGAGTCGGTAACTAGCGGGAGCTCCTACAATGAGCAGTTCTTC. The encoded protein is CAISESVTSGSSYNEQFF.